This record concerns one T cell receptor beta chain sequence. Its antigen is not yet known. It has no much larger one-base neighbor in the sample; base qualities were not kept. This entry belongs to a study of T cell responses to AZD1222 COVID-19 vaccine (dated by TCRdb to the early 2020s). About the investigation overall: Because spike-specific TCR depth and breadth did not differ between the two schedules, AZD1222 recipients who got a second dose at roughly 4 weeks were pooled with those who got a second dose at roughly 12 weeks. A total of 230 or so trial participants underwent TCR sequencing, of whom some 210 received two doses of AZD1222 and roughly 25 received two doses of the MenACWY control vaccine. Trial participants were enrolled by age into 18-55, 56-69 and 70-plus year subgroups, with 148, 28 and 57 TCR-sequenced participants respectively. Findings and caveats that apply to the study as a whole: Participants were mostly white British and included more females than males, and it was suggested by the authors that clonal diversity may have been underestimated. The vaccine-associated CD4 TCRs covered the entire spike protein, and the dominant responses fell in regions 160-218 and 743-854. A significant rise in spike-specific TCR breadth and depth was observed after two AZD1222 doses relative to day 0 and relative to MenACWY recipients. Conclusions about previously exposed vaccinees are limited because only a handful of AZD1222 recipients were SARS-CoV-2 seropositive at baseline. In the small 56-69-year group, the increase in depth fell short of significance, most likely because of low power. Reportedly, close to half of the unique spike-specific TCRs recognized epitopes lying outside the regions that are mutated in the B.1.351 and B.1.1.7 variants. No day 14 peak-response samples were available, so repertoires were characterized only after the peak T cell response.

The CDR3 regions of human TCRbeta chains were analyzed by immunosequencing. The study's processing was this. Repertoire TCRs were matched against a reference library of SARS-CoV-2-specific TCRs generated with the MIRA antigen-specificity platform. Breadth meant the fraction of unique TCRs that were SARS-CoV-2-associated, whereas depth meant the fraction of total T cells that were SARS-CoV-2-associated. Using the MIRA data, each spike-specific TCR was assigned both to the spike region to which the TCR was reactive and to a CD4 or CD8 class. Log10-transformed breadth and depth values were compared by one-way ANOVA with Sidak's multiple comparisons tests. TCRdb carries this immuneACCESS record with in-frame sequences only. Its versions omit some clonotypes, under half of them owing to an unresolved V gene in the studies checked, with the rest unexplained. Clone size and V and J calls were adopted from that table, with D and trimming inferred from the DNA. This sample is represented by about 86,000 clones; about 72% of them were singletons. The ten largest clones add up to 20% to 25% of the sample.

The time point label, read with the paper, signifies: baseline before first vaccination. Samples from vaccinated people were obtained from the UK trials COV001 and COV002, which included a single-blind randomized controlled phase 2/3 trial of AZD1222 (ChAdOx1 nCoV-19) in healthy adults. For TCRbeta chain sequencing, PBMC samples were collected from trial participants at day 0 and at day 28 after the second dose. From a lookup of the germline V gene, CDR1 and CDR2 are SGHAT and FQNNGV. The CDR3 measures 14 amino acids from cysteine to phenylalanine. CDR3 DNA is the only sequence kept; it has 42 bases, read in frame from the first base. V is cut by 5 bases and J by 2 bases, and the space between the germline ends is 10 bases.

This clonotype was obtained from an adult in good health. The input for sequencing was peripheral blood, taken on day 0 of AZD1222 vaccination. The V and J genes are TRBV11-2 and TRBJ2-1; the best D guess is TRBD2, with 6 bases matching. In nucleotide form, the sequence is TGTGCCAGCAGCGAATCGGGAGCCTACAATGAGCAGTTCTTC. Its coded protein is CASSESGAYNEQFF.